Listed below are T cell receptor beta chains from one sample, sequenced in a study of cytomegalovirus exposure and HLA in healthy donors. Here immunoSEQ multiplex PCR was the method, and the copy in TCRdb shows in-frame clones only, minus some. This table has roughly 130,000 clones, around 80% appearing once. Material for sequencing was PBMCs. The receptors originated from a man aged 25 to 45 in good health and CMV-seronegative. Both conserved end residues are part of each CDR3. Fields, in order: V gene, D gene, clone size, J gene, CDR3 protein, CDR3 DNA. The D gene is left open where the match is weak. For some rows the clone size is stated as once, few or many, or as a class when expanded; others skip it.

>TRBV28|TRBD1|.|TRBJ2-7
CASSSQDRVTDEQYF
TGTGCCAGCAGTTCCCAGGACAGGGTTACGGACGAGCAGTACTTC
>TRBV6-1|.|.|TRBJ2-3
CASSEVQGASDTQYF
TGTGCCAGCAGTGAGGTCCAGGGCGCATCAGATACGCAGTATTTT
>TRBV2|.|.|TRBJ1-1
CASSEKIRDTEAFF
TGTGCCAGCAGTGAAAAGATTCGGGACACTGAAGCTTTCTTT
>TRBV13|.|.|TRBJ1-4
CASSSQGDEKLFF
TGTGCCAGCAGCTCACAGGGTGATGAAAAACTGTTTTTT
>TRBV6-4|.|.|TRBJ2-5
CASSEFGSRETQYF
TGTGCCAGCAGTGAGTTTGGGAGTAGAGAGACCCAGTACTTC
>TRBV27|TRBD1|.|TRBJ2-7
CASSLRTGSYEQYF
TGTGCCAGCAGTTTAAGGACAGGGTCCTACGAGCAGTACTTC
>TRBV7-3|TRBD2|.|TRBJ2-5
CASSPSGSSETQYF
TGTGCCAGCAGCCCAAGCGGGAGTTCTGAGACCCAGTACTTC
>TRBV28|.|.|TRBJ1-2
CASSLVRGNIHYTF
TGTGCCAGCAGTTTGGTCAGAGGAAATATCCACTACACCTTC
>TRBV5-4|TRBD1|.|TRBJ1-6
CASSLTGGDSPLHF
TGTGCCAGCAGCTTGACAGGGGGAGACTCACCCCTCCACTTT
>TRBV28|.|.|TRBJ1-1
CASRPQGLNEAFF
TGTGCCAGCAGACCCCAGGGGTTGAATGAAGCTTTCTTT
>TRBV19|.|.|TRBJ2-1
CASRADQLNEQFF
TGTGCCAGTAGAGCGGACCAGCTGAATGAGCAGTTCTTC
>TRBV2|.|.|TRBJ2-5
CASSAWTAQETQYF
TGTGCCAGCAGCGCTTGGACAGCCCAAGAGACCCAGTACTTC
>TRBV28|.|few|TRBJ1-2
CASSFEGGVYGYTF
TGTGCCAGCAGTTTCGAGGGAGGAGTCTATGGCTACACCTTC